Reported below is one T cell receptor (beta chain). The antigen is undetermined. Data came from immunoSEQ multiplex PCR; TCRdb stores just in-frame clones and leaves some out. Counted here are roughly 76,000 clones, approximately 91% occurring once; the ten biggest clones make up roughly 10%. These data belong to a study of T cell responses to AZD1222 COVID-19 vaccine. Study results and limitations: Unmutated variant regions reportedly attract nearly half of all spike-specific TCRs.

Trimming shortened V by 5 bases and J by 0 bases, and 20 bases separated the two germline ends. Germline assignment: CDR1 MDHEN and CDR2 SYDVKM. This CDR3 contains 17 residues. This chain joins TRBV28 and TRBJ2-7; D might be TRBD2 (6 bases). This specimen consisted of peripheral blood, obtained on day 0 of AZD1222 vaccination. This TCR was recovered from an adult in good health. CDR3 in DNA: TGTGCCAGCAGTCCCGCTTCCCGGGGGTCCTACTCCTACGAGCAGTACGTC. Protein sequence: CASSPASRGSYSYEQYV.